The clone carrying this T cell receptor beta chain occurred a few times. Its matching antigen is unknown. This specimen comes from a study of T cell repertoires in aging, cancer and after chemotherapy. Study background: Repeat sampling of healthy donors over several months to years showed clear clonal overlap. Around 8.8 million TCR reads were in the whole dataset. Points from the study as a whole: In cancer patients, declining TCR diversity with age involved lost richness and lost evenness. Immunological memory after chemotherapy cannot be judged from the repertoire data.

A mixed TRB-A/B primer pool amplified rearranged TRB by multiplex touch-down PCR. One entry per CDR3 protein results from TCRdb running MiXCR on the multiplex PCR reads. The data contain 5,500 to 7,000 distinct CDR3 sequences, 25% to 35% of them singletons. Peripheral blood genomic DNA, not sorted cells or RNA, was the template. V lost 8 bases to trimming and J lost 6 bases, with 22 bases between them. Germline lookup yields CDR1 SGHVS and CDR2 FNYEAQ. The CDR3 is 16 amino acids. The source of this sequence is a human donor in good health. The V call is TRBV7-6, the J call TRBJ2-2, with D maybe TRBD2 (5 bases). The source material was blood. DNA for the CDR3: TGTGCCAGCCGTCCGTCTCTAGCTATGCGCGCCGGGGAGCTGTTTTTT. Translation: CASRPSLAMRAGELFF. Looking up the rest from reference TRBV7-6 and TRBJ2-2 gives the full variable domain: GAGVSQSPRYKVTKRGQDVALRCDPISGHVSLYWYRQALGQGPEFLTYFNYEAQQDKSGLPNDRFSAERPEGSISTLTIQRTEQRDSAMYRCASRPSLAMRAGELFFGEGSRLTVL.